One and the same sample provided the 18 T cell receptor beta chains below, sequenced in a study of identical twins. TCRdb redid the calling of the 5' RACE reads with MiXCR, one entry per CDR3 protein. The data hold 600,000 to 850,000 distinct CDR3 sequences, with roughly 20% observed a single time. These data also featured in a second study, about T cells expressing NK-cell markers.

Sequencing used PBMCs. These receptors all stem from a woman in her late teens or twenties in good health.

This sequence joins TRBV20-1 and TRBJ2-7; D possibly corresponds to TRBD2 (5 bases). V lost 7 bases to trimming and J lost 3 bases, with 16 bases between them. The CDR3 sequence is 13 residues long. Germline V lookup: CDR1 DFQATT, CDR2 SNEGSKA (reference sequence). The CDR3 DNA follows: TGCAGTGGCCTAAATAATCGGGGCTACGAGCAGTACTTC. It codes for CSGLNNRGYEQYF.

This clonotype has more than one count but fewer than ten. The chain has TRBV5-5 and TRBJ2-5, with D unresolved. CDR1 and CDR2 from the germline V gene are SGHKS and YYEKEE (reference sequence). This CDR3 spans 14 amino acids. The germline V and J ends were trimmed by 0 bases and 2 bases, with 8 bases remaining between them. The CDR3 protein is CASSLVSVQETQYF. CDR3 DNA sequence: TGTGCCAGCAGCTTGGTGTCGGTACAAGAGACCCAGTACTTC. The full variable domain, completed using reference TRBV5-5 and TRBJ2-5, is DAGVTQSPTHLIKTRGQQVTLRCSPISGHKSVSWYQQVLGQGPQFIFQYYEKEERGRGNFPDRFSARQFPNYSSELNVNALLLGDSALYLCASSLVSVQETQYFGPGTRLLVL.

This clonotype turned up a few times. This chain uses TRBV20-1 with TRBJ2-1; 11 nucleotides line up with TRBD2. V lost 0 bases to trimming and J lost 5 bases; unmatched junction nucleotides: 3. The CDR3 has 15 residues. CDR1 is DFQATT and CDR2 is SNEGSKA in the germline V gene (reference sequence). CDR3 amino acids: CSARERLAGNNEQFF. The DNA of the CDR3 is TGCAGTGCTAGAGAGCGACTAGCGGGAAACAATGAGCAGTTCTTC.

The chain links TRBV7-9 to TRBJ2-7; 7 positions match TRBD1. The CDR3 consists of 14 residues. The ends lost 8 bases at V and 2 bases at J; junction bases unmatched: 9. Germline loops: CDR1 SEHNR, CDR2 FQNEAQ (reference sequence). CDR3 region: CASGTVRPTYEQYF. CDR3 nucleotide sequence: TGTGCCAGCGGGACAGTAAGGCCAACCTACGAGCAGTACTTC.

This clonotype has at least ten counts. The chain carries TRBV29-1 and TRBJ2-1, with D hard to call. This CDR3 contains 15 residues. Germline V lookup: CDR1 SQVTM, CDR2 ANQGSEA. The V end was cut by 4 bases, the J end by 4 bases, with 17 bases between. Here the CDR3 DNA reads TGCAGCGTTGGAAGGGCCTACCGGAGTTACAATGAGCAGTTCTTC. This translates into CSVGRAYRSYNEQFF.

V usage is TRBV5-1 and J usage is TRBJ2-2; TRBD1 matches 12 bases. V dropped 5 bases and J dropped 3; count of bases not matched to a gene: 11. In germline, CDR1 is SGHRS, CDR2 YFSETQ. This CDR3 is built from 18 residues. The CDR3 coding sequence is TGCGCCAGCAGGGGGGCCCGGGACAGGGGGCCGTACACCGGGGAGCTGTTTTTT. This codes for CASRGARDRGPYTGELFF.

The CDR3 sequence: CAWTTNTEAFF. CDR3 in DNA: TGTGCCTGGACTACCAACACTGAAGCTTTCTTT. The rearrangement uses TRBV30 and TRBJ1-1; D unclear. V gave up 4 bases and J gave up 2 bases, with 5 bases separating them. Germline V gene lookup returns CDR1 GTSNPN and CDR2 SVGIG (reference sequence). This CDR3 is 11 amino acids long.

The chain couples TRBV9 to TRBJ2-1; D might be TRBD2 (6 bases). The CDR3 covers 15 residues. Looked up from germline, CDR1 is SGDLS and CDR2 is YYNGEE. V was shortened by 3 bases and J by 4 bases, with 14 bases between the two germline ends. Here the CDR3 reads CASSAGAGKYNEQFF. DNA of the CDR3: TGTGCCAGCAGCGCCGGTGCGGGGAAATACAATGAGCAGTTCTTC.

This clonotype occurred a few times. The CDR3: CASSLGTLKPDYGYTF. The DNA for the CDR3 is TGCGCCAGCAGCTTGGGGACACTCAAACCAGACTATGGCTACACCTTC. The chain couples TRBV5-1 to TRBJ1-2, with D perhaps matching TRBD1 (5 bases). Trimming left V 0 bases short and J 3 bases short, with 15 bases between. The CDR3 spans 16 residues. Germline CDR1 is SGHRS and CDR2 is YFSETQ.

This clonotype was seen at least ten times. This sequence joins TRBV18 and TRBJ2-5; D unclear. Trimming took 8 bases from V and 4 from J, leaving 14 bases between them. The CDR3 sequence is 13 residues long. Germline V gene lookup returns CDR1 KGHSH and CDR2 LQKENI. CDR3: CASGPALRETQYF. The CDR3 bases are TGTGCCAGCGGCCCGGCCCTGAGAGAGACCCAGTACTTC.

This clonotype was observed a few times. The chain carries TRBV12-3 or TRBV12-4 and TRBJ1-5, with 12 bases fitting TRBD1. The V gene end was trimmed by 5 bases and the J gene end by 6 bases; junction bases not matched to a gene: 5. The CDR3 spans 15 residues. The DNA for the CDR3 is TGTGCCAGCAGTCCGGGACAGGGGGCTGTTCAGCCCCAGCATTTT. Translating it yields CASSPGQGAVQPQHF.

This clonotype came up a few times. The chain recombines TRBV3-1 with TRBJ2-7, with unresolved D. V was cut by 1 base and J by 6 bases, with 13 bases left in between. This CDR3 comprises 14 residues. Germline loops: CDR1 LGHDT, CDR2 YNNKEL (reference sequence). The CDR3 DNA sequence: TGTGCCAGCAGCCAAGGCCTCCAAATCGGCGAGCAGTACTTC. Translation: CASSQGLQIGEQYF.

This clonotype was seen more than once but under ten times. Germline is not matched at one junction end, which may reflect a read error. This rearrangement joins TRBV12-3 or TRBV12-4 to TRBJ2-3; D not certain. This CDR3 is built from 13 residues. CDR3: CASRQSNTYTQYF. In nucleotides, the CDR3 is TGTGCCAGCAGACAATCGAACACATATACGCAGTATTTT.

The chain recombines TRBV6-5 with TRBJ2-7; D unclear. CDR3 length equals 14 residues. Between the trimmed V and J ends, which lost 4 bases and 2 bases, there was a span of 12 bases. The germline gives CDR1 MNHEY, CDR2 SVGAGI. CDR3 amino acids: CASSLPGPAYEQYF. The CDR3 DNA is TGTGCCAGCAGTTTACCGGGCCCTGCCTACGAGCAGTACTTC.

The table lists this clonotype with a few counts. J is TRBJ2-5 and V is TRBV29-1; tentative D call: TRBD1 (5 bases). The CDR3 covers 10 residues. CDR1 and CDR2 from the germline V gene are SQVTM and ANQGSEA. V dropped 3 bases and J dropped 7 bases, with 6 bases sitting between them. This CDR3 is CSVDTGTQYF. The DNA for the CDR3 is TGCAGCGTTGATACAGGGACCCAGTACTTC.

This clonotype was counted at least ten times. The V gene is TRBV6-1, the J gene TRBJ1-2; perhaps TRBD1 as D (5 bases). CDR3 length: 13 residues. Per the germline V gene, CDR1 is MNHNS and CDR2 is SASEGT. The V end was cut by 6 bases, the J end by 4 bases, with 12 bases between. This CDR3 is CASSPGGSYGYTF. For the CDR3, the DNA is TGTGCCAGCAGCCCCGGGGGATCCTATGGCTACACCTTC.

This clonotype was counted between two and nine times. The rearrangement links TRBV15 to TRBJ2-3; D may correspond to TRBD1 or TRBD2 (7 bases each). Germline V gene sequence: CDR1 LNHNV, CDR2 YYDKDF (reference sequence). Trimming removed 8 bases at V and 4 bases at J, with 13 bases between. The CDR3 loop spans 13 amino acids. CDR3 nucleotide sequence: TGTGCCACCTCAGGGGGGGGTGCAGATACGCAGTATTTT. Protein sequence: CATSGGGADTQYF.

This clonotype was detected ten times or more. The chain is built from TRBV12-3 or TRBV12-4 and TRBJ2-6; D is unresolved. V lost 0 bases and J lost 0, with 6 bases in between. The CDR3 runs 16 residues. CDR3 sequence reads: CASSLARGSGANVLTF. Here the CDR3 DNA reads TGTGCCAGCAGTTTAGCGCGTGGCTCTGGGGCCAACGTCCTGACTTTC.